A single TCR beta chain is shown here with its context. Its antigen specificity is not known. There are no base qualities to consult, and no much larger clone falls within one base. Library generation was performed with the immunoSEQ multiplex PCR assay. Rearranged TCR beta chain products were amplified from genomic DNA of sorted T-cell subsets and sequenced. Processing in the source paper ran as follows. Shannon entropy and Simpson indices were used to quantify the repertoire diversity of productive TCR beta rearrangements. To gauge clonal expansion, the frequencies of the 100 most abundant productive TCR beta clonotypes among total reads were added together. A self-reactivity index based on amino acid usage at CDR3beta positions 6 and 7 was applied to the TRB repertoires. Two-way ANOVA was applied to the repertoire analyses, whereas Student t or Mann-Whitney tests were applied to the flow cytometric analyses. Here the immuneACCESS table is served through TCRdb, limited to in-frame sequences with V and J called. Missing clones are a known gap in these copies; in checked studies unresolved V genes cover under half, and the rest lacks a known reason. The DNA was the basis for D and trimming; V, J and clone size are from that table. Within this sample are about 29,000 clones, with about 95% of them counted one time only. Of the sample, about 0.17% falls within the top ten clones.

The sample comes from a study of regulatory and conventional T cells in RAG deficiency (TCRdb year 2017). With regard to the full study: High-throughput TCR beta sequencing was used to compare the repertoire diversity and composition of Treg, conventional CD4+ and CD8+ T cells between RAG-deficient patients and healthy controls.

The cysteine opens and the phenylalanine closes a CDR3 of 12 amino acids. Solely the CDR3 DNA is kept, with 36 bases framed from the first base. Clipping removes 5 bases from V and 6 bases from J, with 1 as the unmatched junction base count. For CDR1 and CDR2, the germline V gene (reference sequence) lists MNHEY and SMNVEV. Broader findings and caveats from the paper: Sorted CD25-high CD127-low cells from Omenn syndrome patients may represent peripherally activated cells rather than bona fide Treg cells. RAG-deficient patients showed markedly lower Shannon entropy and higher Simpson indices than control T-cell subpopulations. Some T-cell subset analyses were not done for some subjects. In Omenn syndrome and CID/AS patients compared with controls, roughly 99-fold fewer unique TCR beta sequences were detected from Treg cells, versus approximately 10-fold fewer for other subsets. Shorter CDR3 lengths were found in all patient T-cell subsets, and >85% Treg-Tconv repertoire overlap at nucleotide and amino acid level was observed in Omenn syndrome patients.

Before genomic DNA extraction, conventional CD4+ T cells were purified from blood as CD25-low CD127-high cells. Several healthy control donors served as the comparison group for repertoire analyses. This sample was shared with a second study, whose subject was regulatory T cells. The second source states: For the multiplex PCR, 52 forward TRBV primers and 13 reverse TRBJ primers were used, and amplification bias was corrected with both assay-based and computational methods. Restricted unique TRB V-J pairs and skewed V and J gene usage were observed in patient repertoires, most markedly in regulatory T cells. Between CD3G-deficient patients and healthy controls, the study compared T-cell receptor beta repertoires in sorted regulatory T cells, conventional CD4+ T cells and CD8+ T cells. Ficoll density separation was used to isolate peripheral blood mononuclear cells. Within the immunoSEQ assay, multiplex PCR amplified rearranged TRB loci from genomic DNA. TRB amplicons were sequenced using an Illumina HiSeq platform. Raw sequences were error-filtered and aligned to reference gene sequences by custom algorithms and were subsequently analyzed with the immunoSEQ online tools. Productive and nonproductive TRB rearrangement frequencies were evaluated among both unique and total sequences. Prism software was used to run t tests, Mann-Whitney tests or two-way ANOVA for comparisons between groups.

This chain is built from TRBV27 and TRBJ2-3, with 8 junctional bases fitting TRBD2. Sequencing used CD25- CD4+ T cells sorted from blood. This clonotype was obtained from a human donor in good health. The nucleotide sequence is given as TGTGCCAGCAGTCCGGGAGGGGATACGCAGTATTTT. Its protein is CASSPGGDTQYF.